This T cell receptor beta chain was sequenced in a study of cytomegalovirus exposure and HLA in healthy donors. This clone was recorded once. Germline V gives CDR1 SGHVS, CDR2 FNYEAQ. The CDR3 sequence is 15 residues long. Trimming stripped 1 base from V and 5 bases from J, with 11 bases between. Primers for the PCR totalled 60 Vbeta and 13 Jbeta. Measured with immunoSEQ multiplex PCR; TCRdb has only the in-frame clones, and not every one. The sample contains under 250,000 clones, 75% to 85% of which appear only once. The rearrangement uses TRBV7-6 and TRBJ2-2, with D perhaps matching TRBD2 (6 bases). The source of this sequence is a woman aged 55 to 70 in good health and CMV-seropositive. The sample consisted of PBMCs. In nucleotides, the CDR3 is TGTGCCAGCAGCTTAGTTACTAGCTGGACCGGGGAGCTGTTTTTT. This codes for CASSLVTSWTGELFF.